These 12 T cell receptor beta chains share one sample of origin, sequenced in a study of blood T cells in healthy people across ages. Sample-barcoded 5' priming and a J-beta primer mix drove a second PCR of 7 to 11 cycles. One entry per CDR3 protein, called by TCRdb with MiXCR from the 5' RACE reads. The sample holds approximately 900,000 distinct CDR3 sequences, under 50% seen once. The material sequenced was blood. All receptors come from a man aged 30-40 years in good health.

J is TRBJ2-1 and V is TRBV6-5, with D unclear. The CDR3 has 13 residues. Deletions cut 0 bases from V and 7 bases from J, with 7 bases between. From germline, CDR1 is MNHEY and CDR2 SVGAGI. CDR3: CASSYSQVNEQFF. CDR3 nucleotide sequence: TGTGCCAGCAGTTACTCCCAAGTAAATGAGCAGTTCTTC.

The chain has TRBV10-3 and TRBJ2-4; no definite D call. The last part of the DNA fits TRBJ2-7 better; the J call may be wrong. The V gene's germline CDR1 is ENHRY and CDR2 SYGVKD. The CDR3 runs to 15 residues. The CDR3 DNA sequence: TGTGCCATCAGCAACCCTACGCGCGATCCTTACGAGCAGTACTTC. Protein sequence: CAISNPTRDPYEQYF.

The chain recombines TRBV7-8 with TRBJ2-2; TRBD1 agrees at 8 bases. CDR1 SGHVS and CDR2 FQNEAQ come from the germline V gene. The junction had 9 bases not matched to a gene; V was cut back by 0 bases and J by 6 bases. The CDR3 loop spans 17 amino acids. DNA of the CDR3: TGTGCCAGCAGCTTAGCGCTGCATCGACAGGGGCCCGGGGAGCTGTTTTTT. Its protein is CASSLALHRQGPGELFF.

In regard to this clonotype: Because the CDR3 is missing its conserved closing phenylalanine or tryptophan, this is likely a read error. The chain recombines TRBV6-2 or TRBV6-3 with TRBJ2-5; TRBD1 aligns across 8 bases. Germline loops: CDR1 MNHEY, CDR2 SVGEGT. The ends lost 4 bases at V and 5 bases at J; junction bases unmatched: 9. The CDR3 consists of 15 residues. CDR3 nucleotides: TGTGCCAGCAGTTTCCAGGGGGCATCTCGGGAGACCCAGTACGTC. As protein: CASSFQGASRETQYV.

About this clonotype itself: A clone one base away is much larger, so this may be a read error. The J gene is TRBJ1-2, the V gene TRBV7-9, with D tentatively TRBD1 (6 bases). Looked up from germline, CDR1 is SEHNR and CDR2 is FQNEAQ (reference sequence). The length of the CDR3 is 15 residues. This CDR3 reads CVSSLGGTPGYGYTF. The CDR3 nucleotides are TGTGTCAGCAGCTTAGGGGGGACCCCTGGTTATGGCTACACCTTC. The entire variable domain, with the rest obtained from reference TRBV7-9 and TRBJ1-2, is as follows: DTGVSQNPRHKITKRGQNVTFRCDPISEHNRLYWYRQTLGQGPEFLTYFQNEAQLEKSRLLSDRFSAERPKGSFSTLEIQRTEQGDSAMYLCVSSLGGTPGYGYTFGSGTRLTVV.

This chain links TRBV9 with TRBJ2-3; TRBD2 is a possible D gene (5 bases). The V end was cut by 6 bases, the J end by 3 bases, with 8 bases between. This CDR3 contains 12 residues. Per germline, CDR1 SGDLS and CDR2 YYNGEE. CDR3 DNA sequence: TGTGCCAGCATTGAGGGTACAGATACGCAGTATTTT. It codes for CASIEGTDTQYF.

With respect to this clonotype: The conserved closing phenylalanine or tryptophan is absent in this CDR3, likely reflecting a read error. The chain recombines TRBV20-1 with TRBJ2-7, with 8 bases that match TRBD2. The junction had 16 bases not matched to a gene; V was cut back by 3 bases and J by 6 bases. The CDR3 runs to 16 residues. Per germline, CDR1 DFQATT and CDR2 SNEGSKA (reference sequence). CDR3 DNA: TGCAGTGCTAGCGACGCCGGGACTAGTCTTCAGGCCGAGCAGTACTAC. Protein product: CSASDAGTSLQAEQYY.

This clonotype showed up just a few times. The chain combines TRBV29-1 with TRBJ2-1; 10 nucleotides match TRBD2. J gave up 3 bases and V 5 bases, and 4 bases lay outside the gene matches. Per germline, CDR1 SQVTM and CDR2 ANQGSEA. This CDR3 has 14 amino acids. Here the CDR3 DNA reads TGCAGCGTTCCTACTAGCGGGGACTACAATGAGCAGTTCTTC. It encodes CSVPTSGDYNEQFF.

The chain recombines TRBV4-3 with TRBJ2-2; D not certain. CDR1 is LGHNA, CDR2 YSLEER, per germline. Trimming shortened V by 1 base and J by 0 bases, and 6 bases separated the two germline ends. CDR3 size: 15 residues. This chain's CDR3 is CASSQGPPNTGELFF. The CDR3 DNA sequence: TGCGCCAGCAGCCAAGGCCCGCCGAACACCGGGGAGCTGTTTTTT.

The table lists this clonotype with a count of one. This chain links TRBV4-1 with TRBJ2-7; the match to TRBD1 covers 7 bases. Germline V lookup: CDR1 MGHRA, CDR2 YSYEKL. CDR3 size: 15 residues. Germline trimming cut 1 base from V and 0 bases from J; bases unmatched to any gene: 3. The CDR3 DNA reads TGCGCCAGCAGCCAAGTGTACAGGGGCTCCTACGAGCAGTACTTC. The encoded protein is CASSQVYRGSYEQYF.

The genes are TRBV3-1 and TRBJ2-7; 8 bases match TRBD1. The CDR3 covers 16 residues. V was pared by 6 bases and J by 0 bases, with 10 bases of the junction left unmatched. Germline values: CDR1 LGHDT, CDR2 YNNKEL (reference sequence). The CDR3 DNA follows: TGTGCCAGCAGTAAAAGTAAAGGACAGGGCTCCTACGAGCAGTACTTC. Its protein is CASSKSKGQGSYEQYF.

This clonotype was found many times. This CDR3 is CASSQSPGGTEQYF. The CDR3 DNA reads TGTGCCAGCAGCCAGTCCCCGGGGGGGACCGAGCAGTACTTC. This chain connects TRBV3-1 to TRBJ2-7; 8 nucleotides align to TRBD2. This CDR3 is built from 14 residues. Trimming took 3 bases from V and 6 from J; bases not matched to a gene: 7. Germline CDR1 reads LGHDT; CDR2 reads YNNKEL (reference sequence).